These 12 T cell receptor beta chains originate from one sample sequenced in a study of T-cell reconstitution after alpha-beta-depleted transplantation in children. TCRbeta library preparation incorporated unique molecular identifiers. Each CDR3 protein gets one entry after TCRdb re-called the PCR reads with MiXCR. The sample contains 200,000 to 250,000 distinct CDR3 sequences, about 9.2% of which appear only once. Material: PBMCs from the stem cell graft donor, obtained from the stem cell graft. The receptors stem from a human donor who donated a stem cell graft to a child with acute lymphoblastic leukemia.

The chain is built from TRBV4-3 and TRBJ2-7; D is undetermined. Germline CDR1 LGHNA, CDR2 YSLEER. V dropped 0 bases and J dropped 0 bases, with 12 bases sitting between them. This CDR3 comprises 16 residues. The CDR3 is CASSQDLGSISYEQYF. The CDR3 region has the DNA TGCGCCAGCAGCCAAGATCTGGGCAGTATCTCCTACGAGCAGTACTTC.

This rearrangement joins TRBV7-9 to TRBJ1-1; possible D gene TRBD1, 5 bases. The CDR3 has 14 amino acids. Germline V gene lookup returns CDR1 SEHNR and CDR2 FQNEAQ (reference sequence). Trimming removed 1 base at V and 11 bases at J, with 17 bases between. CDR3 sequence (DNA): TGTGCCAGCAGCTTAGGCCTCCCGACCGGGGGGGCTTTCTTT. This encodes CASSLGLPTGGAFF.

This clonotype turned up a few times. The chain's CDR3 is CASSLKTRSSYEQYF. The CDR3 nucleotides are TGTGCCAGCAGCTTAAAGACCCGAAGCTCCTACGAGCAGTACTTC. V gene TRBV7-2 combines with J gene TRBJ2-7; D ambiguous. The ends were cut back, 2 bases at V and 0 bases at J, with 11 bases in the middle. The CDR3 is 15 residues long. In germline, CDR1 is SGHTA, CDR2 FQGNSA.

This clonotype was found a few times. The rearrangement joins TRBV12-3 or TRBV12-4 to TRBJ1-2; TRBD1 might be the D (5 bases). This CDR3 has 15 amino acids. The V gene lost 2 bases and the J gene lost 3 bases, with 13 bases spanning the gap. The CDR3 DNA sequence: TGTGCCAGCAGTTTACGACGGGAAGGGGACTATGGCTACACCTTC. Its protein is CASSLRREGDYGYTF.

This clonotype was seen more than once but under ten times. The chain links TRBV10-3 to TRBJ1-5; TRBD1 matches 11 bases. The germline gives CDR1 ENHRY, CDR2 SYGVKD. V lost 10 bases, J lost 8 bases, and 10 bases stayed unmatched. This CDR3 is 14 amino acids long. The CDR3 DNA reads as TGTGCCACCACGGGACAGGGGGACAGTAAGCCCCAGCATTTT. Translating gives CATTGQGDSKPQHF.

This rearrangement joins TRBV12-3 or TRBV12-4 to TRBJ1-2; D might be TRBD1 (5 bases). The CDR3 runs to 19 residues. V was cut by 11 bases and J by 0 bases, with 31 bases left in between. CDR3 amino acids: CACTRTRYQREAANYGYTF. For the CDR3, the DNA is TGTGCCTGCACCAGGACAAGATATCAACGCGAGGCGGCTAACTATGGCTACACCTTC.

This clonotype was observed a few times. The chain recombines TRBV7-7 with TRBJ2-2; D call uncertain. V was pared by 5 bases and J by 8 bases, with 15 bases between. This CDR3 is built from 14 residues. Germline CDR1 is SSHAT and CDR2 is FNYEAQ (reference sequence). CDR3 residues: CASSRTNSPGELFF. Here the CDR3 DNA reads TGTGCCAGCAGCAGAACAAATTCCCCGGGGGAGCTGTTTTTT. The full variable domain, in which reference TRBV7-7 and TRBJ2-2 provide the parts outside the CDR3, is GAGVSQSPRYKVTKRGQDVTLRCDPISSHATLYWYQQALGQGPEFLTYFNYEAQPDKSGLPSDRFSAERPEGSISTLTIQRTEQRDSAMYRCASSRTNSPGELFFGEGSRLTVL.

This chain joins TRBV11-3 and TRBJ1-1, with 11 bases aligning to TRBD1. The CDR3 extends over 16 amino acids. In germline, CDR1 is SGHNT, CDR2 YENEEA. Trimming removed 5 bases from V and 0 bases from J; junction bases left unmatched: 5. CDR3 nucleotide sequence: TGTGCCAGCAGCAAGGGGGACAGGGGGTTGAACACTGAAGCTTTCTTT. The encoded protein is CASSKGDRGLNTEAFF.

This clonotype was detected ten times or more. The chain links TRBV6-2 or TRBV6-3 to TRBJ2-7; D gene uncertain. The CDR3 spans 13 residues. Trimming stripped 8 bases from V and 3 bases from J, with 14 bases between. In germline, CDR1 is MNHEY, CDR2 SVGEGT. The CDR3 spells CASENTENYEQYF. The CDR3 DNA sequence: TGTGCCAGCGAAAATACTGAGAACTACGAGCAGTACTTC.

In this sample, this clonotype turned up many times. V and J are TRBV29-1 and TRBJ2-3; a weak D match, TRBD2 (6 bases). The CDR3 has 11 residues. In germline, CDR1 is SQVTM, CDR2 ANQGSEA. V dropped 7 bases and J dropped 4 bases, with 9 bases sitting between them. CDR3 protein: CSGGLADTQYF. The CDR3 DNA is TGCAGCGGGGGACTCGCAGATACGCAGTATTTT.

This clonotype was seen at least ten times. The genes are TRBV20-1 and TRBJ2-7, with no clear D. The CDR3 runs to 14 residues. V was cut by 3 bases and J by 3 bases, with 15 bases left in between. Germline V gene sequence: CDR1 DFQATT, CDR2 SNEGSKA (reference sequence). The CDR3 spells CSARPDSDYYEQYF. Here the CDR3 DNA reads TGCAGTGCTAGGCCTGACTCTGATTACTACGAGCAGTACTTC.

This clonotype has more than one count but fewer than ten. CDR3 in amino acids: CASRGGTGAQPQHF. The CDR3 region has the DNA TGTGCCAGCAGAGGAGGGACAGGGGCCCAGCCCCAGCATTTT. The chain is built from TRBV2 and TRBJ1-5, with TRBD1 matching over 10 bases. CDR1 and CDR2 (germline): SNHLY, FYNNEI. Trimming removed 6 bases from V and 7 bases from J; junction bases left unmatched: 6. This CDR3 has 14 residues. The whole variable domain, filled in from reference TRBV2 and TRBJ1-5, reads EPEVTQTPSHQVTQMGQEVILRCVPISNHLYFYWYRQILGQKVEFLVSFYNNEISEKSEIFDDQFSVERPDGSNFTLKIRSTKLEDSAMYFCASRGGTGAQPQHFGDGTRLSIL.